This is a list of T cell receptor beta chains from one sample in a study of OX40 agonist ivuxolimab in advanced cancers. TCRdb keeps only in-frame clones here, not all; method: immunoSEQ multiplex PCR. Here the sample spans 55,000 to 85,000 clones, around 86% being singletons. Sequenced here: CD4+ or CD8+ T cells sorted from blood, sampled in a trial of the OX40 agonist ivuxolimab. The receptors stem from an adult with an advanced solid tumor such as melanoma, head and neck, liver or kidney cancer. Both conserved end residues are part of each CDR3. The D gene is left open where the match is weak. A clone size is listed for some rows: how often the clone was seen (once, few, many), or a class if it is expanded.

V	D	J	size	CDR3	DNA
TRBV11-2	-	TRBJ1-1	-	CASSLELNTEAFF	TGTGCCAGCAGCTTAGAATTGAACACTGAAGCTTTCTTT
TRBV14	TRBD1	TRBJ2-1	-	CASSQGLGTVNEQFF	TGTGCCAGCAGCCAAGGTCTAGGGACAGTAAATGAGCAGTTCTTC
TRBV27	TRBD1	TRBJ1-4	-	CASRPTGGELEKLFF	TGTGCCAGCAGACCTACAGGGGGCGAGCTTGAAAAACTGTTTTTT
TRBV5-5	-	TRBJ2-2	-	CATEQATLTGELFF	TGTGCCACCGAACAGGCGACACTCACCGGGGAGCTGTTTTTT
TRBV6-1	-	TRBJ2-7	-	CANPTASGEQYF	TGTGCCAACCCAACAGCCTCGGGGGAGCAGTACTTC
TRBV28	-	TRBJ1-4	-	CASSSGGGEKLFF	TGTGCCAGCAGTTCCGGGGGCGGTGAAAAACTGTTTTTT
TRBV28	TRBD1	TRBJ2-7	-	CASKGQRSSYEQYF	TGTGCCAGCAAGGGACAGCGGAGCTCCTACGAGCAGTACTTC
TRBV5-1	-	TRBJ1-1	-	CASSSGSGTEAFF	TGCGCCAGCAGCTCCGGTTCGGGCACTGAAGCTTTCTTT
TRBV28	-	TRBJ1-5	-	CASSLDGSWRGNQPQHF	TGTGCCAGCAGCTTGGACGGGAGTTGGAGGGGCAATCAGCCCCAGCATTTT
TRBV7-3	-	TRBJ1-4	-	CASPRARWVNEKLFF	TGTGCCAGCCCCCGGGCGCGCTGGGTTAATGAAAAACTGTTTTTT
TRBV28	TRBD2	TRBJ2-5	-	CASTAPLAGGQETQYF	TGTGCCAGCACCGCCCCACTAGCGGGGGGGCAAGAGACCCAGTACTTC
TRBV11-2	TRBD1	TRBJ1-2	-	CASSPAQGYYGYTF	TGTGCCAGCAGCCCCGCACAGGGGTACTATGGCTACACCTTC
TRBV6-5	-	TRBJ2-3	-	CASTKAVASTDTQYF	TGTGCCAGCACCAAGGCGGTGGCTAGCACAGATACGCAGTATTTT
TRBV5-4	-	TRBJ2-7	-	CASSLGRGTAGEQYF	TGTGCCAGCAGCTTGGGAAGGGGAACGGCGGGAGAGCAGTACTTC
TRBV30	-	TRBJ1-2	-	CAASPVLANYGYTF	TGTGCTGCTAGCCCGGTTCTGGCTAACTATGGCTACACCTTC
TRBV6-6	-	TRBJ2-1	-	CASSAQGSPTNEQFF	TGTGCCAGCAGTGCCCAGGGGTCCCCCACTAATGAGCAGTTCTTC
TRBV2	TRBD1	TRBJ2-4	few	CASSYLGQGQNIQYF	TGTGCCAGCAGTTACCTGGGACAGGGGCAAAACATTCAGTACTTC
TRBV6-1	-	TRBJ1-2	-	CASSRARPGSGYTF	TGTGCCAGCAGTCGAGCCAGACCCGGGAGTGGCTACACCTTC
TRBV5-4	-	TRBJ1-2	-	CASSRPGVEISPNYGYTF	TGTGCCAGCAGCAGGCCGGGCGTGGAAATATCCCCTAACTATGGCTACACCTTC
TRBV27	-	TRBJ2-7	-	CASSPQGSSYEQYF	TGTGCCAGCAGTCCTCAGGGGTCCTCCTACGAGCAGTACTTC
TRBV2	-	TRBJ2-7	-	CASNGVGSYEQYF	TGTGCCAGCAACGGGGTCGGCTCCTACGAGCAGTACTTC
TRBV11-3	-	TRBJ2-3	-	CASSLGGTDTQYF	TGTGCCAGCAGCTTAGGGGGCACAGATACGCAGTATTTT
TRBV4-2	-	TRBJ2-1	-	CASSLDPGSGLFF	TGTGCCAGCAGCTTAGATCCTGGATCCGGGTTGTTCTTC
TRBV6-6	-	TRBJ2-1	once	CASSYGQGEQFF	TGTGCCAGCAGTTACGGCCAGGGTGAGCAGTTCTTC
TRBV27	-	TRBJ2-2	-	CASRSTGRGKAGELFF	TGTGCCAGCAGAAGCACGGGGAGGGGGAAAGCCGGGGAGCTGTTTTTT
TRBV20-1	-	TRBJ2-5	-	CSPGGGETQYF	TGCAGTCCAGGAGGGGGGGAGACCCAGTACTTC
TRBV28	-	TRBJ2-7	-	CASNGFGEQYF	TGTGCCAGCAACGGGTTCGGCGAGCAGTACTTC
TRBV14	-	TRBJ1-1	-	CASSQDLRNTEAFF	TGTGCCAGCAGCCAAGATTTACGGAACACTGAAGCTTTCTTT
TRBV4-1	TRBD2	TRBJ2-1	-	CASSQERPGLAQQFF	TGCGCCAGCAGCCAGGAACGGCCGGGACTAGCGCAGCAGTTCTTC
TRBV28	-	TRBJ2-5	-	CASSPGGQRETQYF	TGTGCCAGCAGTCCCGGTGGGCAGAGGGAGACCCAGTACTTC
TRBV6-5	-	TRBJ1-4	-	CASSRRTNEKLFF	TGTGCCAGCAGTCGGAGAACTAATGAAAAACTGTTTTTT
TRBV5-1	-	TRBJ2-2	-	CASSKDSFTGELFF	TGCGCCAGCAGCAAGGACAGTTTCACCGGGGAGCTGTTTTTT
TRBV7-2	-	TRBJ1-3	-	CASSLRPSGSGNTIYF	TGTGCCAGCAGCTTACGGCCAAGCGGATCCGGAAACACCATATATTTT
TRBV19	TRBD1	TRBJ1-2	-	CASSSPGQGPNYGYTF	TGTGCCAGTAGTAGCCCGGGACAGGGGCCAAACTATGGCTACACCTTC
TRBV11-2	-	TRBJ1-6	-	CASSLAPGINSPLHF	TGTGCCAGCAGCTTAGCCCCCGGCATTAATTCACCCCTCCACTTT
TRBV5-1	-	TRBJ1-1	-	CASSWGEGTEAFF	TGCGCCAGCAGCTGGGGGGAAGGCACTGAAGCTTTCTTT
TRBV6-6	TRBD1	TRBJ1-2	-	CASSYGQGLSYGYTF	TGTGCCAGCAGTTACGGACAGGGTCTATCCTATGGCTACACCTTC
TRBV4-3	-	TRBJ2-7	-	CASSQGWTVSYEQYF	TGCGCCAGCAGCCAAGGGTGGACAGTCTCCTACGAGCAGTACTTC
TRBV10-1	-	TRBJ2-5	-	CASPETGLVTQYF	TGCGCCAGCCCCGAGACAGGACTTGTGACCCAGTACTTC
TRBV11-2	-	TRBJ2-2	-	CASSLELQGGLFF	TGTGCCAGCAGCTTAGAGTTGCAGGGGGGCCTGTTTTTT
TRBV5-1	-	TRBJ2-1	-	CASSLSPPIRDEQFF	TGCGCCAGCAGCTTGTCCCCCCCGATTAGGGATGAGCAGTTCTTC
TRBV5-1	-	TRBJ1-3	-	CASSSGSATANTIYF	TGCGCCAGCAGCTCAGGGTCCGCAACTGCAAACACCATATATTTT
TRBV14	TRBD2	TRBJ2-7	-	CASSPLYRTRSYEQYF	TGTGCCAGCAGCCCCCTCTATAGGACTAGAAGCTACGAGCAGTACTTC
TRBV11-1	-	TRBJ1-2	-	CASSPRHLRQVFGYTF	TGTGCCAGCAGCCCAAGACACCTAAGGCAAGTTTTTGGCTACACCTTC
TRBV5-6	TRBD1	TRBJ1-1	-	CASSLGTGETNTEAFF	TGTGCCAGCAGCTTGGGGACAGGGGAAACGAACACTGAAGCTTTCTTT